This T cell receptor (beta chain) was sequenced in a study of cytomegalovirus exposure and HLA in healthy donors. Germline loops: CDR1 ENHRY, CDR2 SYGVKD. The CDR3 contains 15 residues. V was clipped by 2 bases and J by 2 bases; unmatched bases: 3. Primers included in the PCR were 60 Vbeta and 13 Jbeta primers. TCRdb keeps only in-frame clones here, not all; method: immunoSEQ multiplex PCR. This table has approximately 200,000 clones, around 79% appearing once. The sequencing sample was made of PBMCs. The sequence was collected from a girl aged 2 to 10 in good health and CMV-seronegative. V and J are TRBV10-3 and TRBJ1-2, with 9 bases fitting TRBD1. In nucleotides, the CDR3 is TGTGCCATCAGTGAGCCTGGGACAGGGAACTATGGCTACACCTTC. Amino acids: CAISEPGTGNYGYTF.